Listed below are T cell receptor beta chains from one sample, sequenced in a study of T cell clones after liver transplantation. Only in-frame clones appear in the TCRdb table, and some are missing; sequencing was by immunoSEQ multiplex PCR. The table has 50,000 or so clones, approximately 71% seen once. The starting material was CD4+ T cells from blood, obtained around 54 months after liver transplant. The source is a human patient who received a liver transplant. The graft donor may be the source of some T cells. The CDR3 runs from the conserved cysteine through the conserved F or W. Fields, in order: CDR3 protein, CDR3 DNA, J gene, D gene, V gene, clone size. A D gene is named only where the DNA matches it firmly. Rows give clone size only sometimes, using once, few, many, or a class for an expanded clone.

CDR3aa: CASSSNGQGTGNTIYF; CDR3nt: TGCGCCAGCAGCTCGAACGGACAGGGTACTGGAAACACCATATATTTT; j_gene: TRBJ1-3; d_gene: TRBD1; v_gene: TRBV5-1; abundance: .
CDR3aa: CASGNERSSYEQYF; CDR3nt: TGTGCCAGCGGAAACGAAAGGAGCTCCTACGAGCAGTACTTC; j_gene: TRBJ2-7; d_gene: .; v_gene: TRBV6-9; abundance: .
CDR3aa: CASSPVQGREQYF; CDR3nt: TGTGCCAGCTCACCTGTACAGGGAAGGGAGCAGTACTTC; j_gene: TRBJ2-7; d_gene: .; v_gene: TRBV18; abundance: once
CDR3aa: CASRLRLGQGYF; CDR3nt: TGTGCCAGCAGATTGCGGTTGGGACAGGGTTACTTC; j_gene: TRBJ2-7; d_gene: TRBD1; v_gene: TRBV5-6; abundance: .
CDR3aa: CASSLVIAGEYEQFF; CDR3nt: TGTGCCAGCAGCTTGGTAATAGCGGGGGAATATGAGCAGTTCTTC; j_gene: TRBJ2-1; d_gene: TRBD2; v_gene: TRBV5-8; abundance: .
CDR3aa: CASSIPGTGVSYEQYF; CDR3nt: TGTGCCAGCAGCATCCCAGGGACAGGGGTCTCCTACGAGCAGTACTTC; j_gene: TRBJ2-7; d_gene: TRBD1; v_gene: TRBV7-2; abundance: .
CDR3aa: CASSPGSHNEQFF; CDR3nt: TGTGCCAGCAGCCCCGGGAGCCACAATGAGCAGTTCTTC; j_gene: TRBJ2-1; d_gene: .; v_gene: TRBV11-3; abundance: few
CDR3aa: CASSPAGTASGNTIYF; CDR3nt: TGTGCCAGCAGCCCCGCCGGGACAGCCTCTGGAAACACCATATATTTT; j_gene: TRBJ1-3; d_gene: TRBD1; v_gene: TRBV7-2; abundance: .
CDR3aa: CASSREVYNEQFF; CDR3nt: TGTGCCAGCAGCCGGGAGGTTTACAATGAGCAGTTCTTC; j_gene: TRBJ2-1; d_gene: TRBD2; v_gene: TRBV6-1; abundance: once
CDR3aa: CASSQTAGGTYGYTF; CDR3nt: TGTGCCAGCAGTCAGACAGCCGGGGGTACCTATGGCTACACCTTC; j_gene: TRBJ1-2; d_gene: .; v_gene: TRBV2; abundance: .
CDR3aa: CASIIQGAGNQPQHF; CDR3nt: TGTGCCAGCATCATTCAGGGGGCAGGCAATCAGCCCCAGCATTTT; j_gene: TRBJ1-5; d_gene: TRBD1; v_gene: TRBV28; abundance: once
CDR3aa: CASSPGSGGQETQYF; CDR3nt: TGTGCCAGCAGCCCGGGGAGCGGCGGGCAAGAGACCCAGTACTTC; j_gene: TRBJ2-5; d_gene: .; v_gene: TRBV7-2; abundance: .
CDR3aa: CAWSSQMGYGYTF; CDR3nt: TGTGCCTGGAGTTCACAAATGGGATATGGCTACACCTTC; j_gene: TRBJ1-2; d_gene: .; v_gene: TRBV30; abundance: .
CDR3aa: CASSTRGVNTEAFF; CDR3nt: TGTGCCAGCAGCACCAGGGGGGTGAACACTGAAGCTTTCTTT; j_gene: TRBJ1-1; d_gene: TRBD1; v_gene: TRBV5-6; abundance: few
CDR3aa: CASSSTPGLYYEQYF; CDR3nt: TGTGCCAGCAGCTCTACCCCGGGACTTTACTACGAGCAGTACTTC; j_gene: TRBJ2-7; d_gene: .; v_gene: TRBV7-8; abundance: .
CDR3aa: CASSMGGRGRSYEQYF; CDR3nt: TGTGCCAGCAGCATGGGGGGACGGGGGCGCTCCTACGAGCAGTACTTC; j_gene: TRBJ2-7; d_gene: .; v_gene: TRBV13; abundance: once
CDR3aa: CASRYGRGTYQPQHF; CDR3nt: TGTGCCAGTAGGTACGGCAGGGGGACATATCAGCCCCAGCATTTT; j_gene: TRBJ1-5; d_gene: TRBD1; v_gene: TRBV19; abundance: .
CDR3aa: CASSSYGTLPFEQYF; CDR3nt: TGTGCCAGCAGTTCTTATGGGACACTTCCTTTCGAGCAGTACTTC; j_gene: TRBJ2-7; d_gene: .; v_gene: TRBV11-2; abundance: .
CDR3aa: CASSLLQGDTGELFF; CDR3nt: TGTGCCAGCAGCTTACTACAGGGGGACACCGGGGAGCTGTTTTTT; j_gene: TRBJ2-2; d_gene: TRBD1; v_gene: TRBV7-9; abundance: .
CDR3aa: CASSTRSYWGDTGELFF; CDR3nt: TGTGCCAGCAGCACCCGTTCGTATTGGGGGGACACCGGGGAGCTGTTTTTT; j_gene: TRBJ2-2; d_gene: .; v_gene: TRBV9; abundance: .
CDR3aa: CASRADSFEQYF; CDR3nt: TGTGCCAGCAGAGCCGACAGTTTCGAGCAGTACTTC; j_gene: TRBJ2-7; d_gene: .; v_gene: TRBV2; abundance: .
CDR3aa: CASSLAVHPDTQYF; CDR3nt: TGTGCCAGCAGCTTAGCGGTCCACCCCGATACGCAGTATTTT; j_gene: TRBJ2-3; d_gene: .; v_gene: TRBV7-3; abundance: .
CDR3aa: CASSQPFRGRFPDTQYF; CDR3nt: TGCGCCAGCAGCCAGCCTTTCCGGGGGCGATTCCCAGATACGCAGTATTTT; j_gene: TRBJ2-3; d_gene: .; v_gene: TRBV4-1; abundance: .
CDR3aa: CASSGLSTGPDTQYF; CDR3nt: TGTGCCAGCAGCGGCCTTTCAACAGGGCCAGATACGCAGTATTTT; j_gene: TRBJ2-3; d_gene: .; v_gene: TRBV7-8; abundance: .
CDR3aa: CASTPNRDWGTDTQYF; CDR3nt: TGTGCCAGCACCCCGAACAGGGATTGGGGCACAGATACGCAGTATTTT; j_gene: TRBJ2-3; d_gene: .; v_gene: TRBV27; abundance: once
CDR3aa: CASWDGRSYNEQFF; CDR3nt: TGTGCCAGCTGGGACGGCCGATCCTACAATGAGCAGTTCTTC; j_gene: TRBJ2-1; d_gene: .; v_gene: TRBV7-2; abundance: .
CDR3aa: CASSRGGTEAFF; CDR3nt: TGTGCCAGCAGCAGGGGAGGGACTGAAGCTTTCTTT; j_gene: TRBJ1-1; d_gene: .; v_gene: TRBV5-6; abundance: .
CDR3aa: CASSLTRGDTEAFF; CDR3nt: TGTGCCAGCAGCTTAACCAGGGGCGACACTGAAGCTTTCTTT; j_gene: TRBJ1-1; d_gene: .; v_gene: TRBV7-2; abundance: .
CDR3aa: CASSQTGLNQPQHF; CDR3nt: TGTGCCAGCAGTCAGACAGGGCTCAATCAGCCCCAGCATTTT; j_gene: TRBJ1-5; d_gene: TRBD1; v_gene: TRBV2; abundance: .
CDR3aa: CASNSAFSGARSPLHF; CDR3nt: TGTGCCAGCAACTCTGCCTTCTCTGGGGCGAGGTCACCCCTCCACTTT; j_gene: TRBJ1-6; d_gene: .; v_gene: TRBV2; abundance: few
CDR3aa: CASSNGQALNTEAFF; CDR3nt: TGTGCCAGTAGTAATGGACAGGCCCTGAACACTGAAGCTTTCTTT; j_gene: TRBJ1-1; d_gene: TRBD1; v_gene: TRBV19; abundance: .
CDR3aa: CASSLGQSNSPLHF; CDR3nt: TGTGCCAGCAGCCTCGGACAGTCTAATTCACCCCTCCACTTT; j_gene: TRBJ1-6; d_gene: .; v_gene: TRBV5-4; abundance: .
CDR3aa: CASSIYSMGNQPQHF; CDR3nt: TGTGCCAGTAGTATTTACAGCATGGGCAATCAGCCCCAGCATTTT; j_gene: TRBJ1-5; d_gene: .; v_gene: TRBV19; abundance: .
CDR3aa: CASSRTGYHSGANVLTF; CDR3nt: TGTGCCAGCAGCCGGACAGGATATCACTCTGGGGCCAACGTCCTGACTTTC; j_gene: TRBJ2-6; d_gene: TRBD1; v_gene: TRBV9; abundance: .
CDR3aa: CASSTNQGADQPQHF; CDR3nt: TGTGCCAGTAGTACAAATCAGGGGGCAGATCAGCCCCAGCATTTT; j_gene: TRBJ1-5; d_gene: TRBD1; v_gene: TRBV19; abundance: .
CDR3aa: CASTREGPYEQYF; CDR3nt: TGTGCCAGCACCAGGGAGGGGCCCTACGAGCAGTACTTC; j_gene: TRBJ2-7; d_gene: TRBD2; v_gene: TRBV7-9; abundance: .
CDR3aa: CASTPGMGDYGYTF; CDR3nt: TGTGCCAGCACTCCCGGGATGGGGGACTATGGCTACACCTTC; j_gene: TRBJ1-2; d_gene: .; v_gene: TRBV7-9; abundance: few
CDR3aa: CASSLGSGGPLYNEQFF; CDR3nt: TGCGCCAGCAGCTTGGGTAGCGGGGGGCCCTTATACAATGAGCAGTTCTTC; j_gene: TRBJ2-1; d_gene: TRBD2; v_gene: TRBV5-1; abundance: few
CDR3aa: CASSNPGGSNYGYTF; CDR3nt: TGTGCCAGTAGCAACCCCGGGGGAAGTAACTATGGCTACACCTTC; j_gene: TRBJ1-2; d_gene: .; v_gene: TRBV19; abundance: few
CDR3aa: CASSTPSGGSSYNEQFF; CDR3nt: TGTGCCAGCAGTACTCCTAGCGGGGGGTCCTCCTACAATGAGCAGTTCTTC; j_gene: TRBJ2-1; d_gene: TRBD2; v_gene: TRBV28; abundance: .
CDR3aa: CASSGQVNTDTQYF; CDR3nt: TGTGCCAGCAGTGGGCAGGTTAACACAGATACGCAGTATTTT; j_gene: TRBJ2-3; d_gene: .; v_gene: TRBV6-1; abundance: .
CDR3aa: CASSLIGTSRTGELFF; CDR3nt: TGTGCCAGCAGCTTGATTGGGACTAGTAGGACCGGGGAGCTGTTTTTT; j_gene: TRBJ2-2; d_gene: TRBD2; v_gene: TRBV5-4; abundance: once